The sequence of this T cell receptor (beta chain) was determined in a study of T cell responses to AZD1222 COVID-19 vaccine. Regarding the study as a whole: Clonal diversity may have been underestimated, and the donors were mostly white British, with more females than males. Seropositive AZD1222 recipients at baseline numbered only six or seven. When two AZD1222 doses had been given, Spike-specific TCR breadth and depth rose. Nearly half of spike-specific TCRs reportedly target variant regions that are unmutated in the B.1.351 and B.1.1.7 variants.

TCRdb's copy holds only in-frame clones and misses some; the assay was immunoSEQ multiplex PCR. The sample has 170,000 or so clones, approximately 90% seen once. With respect to this clone: No antigen is known for it.

The sequence was obtained from an adult in good health. The sample consisted of peripheral blood, taken on day 0 of AZD1222 vaccination.

CDR3 residues: CSVDRWGGNQPQHF. The CDR3 nucleotides read TGCAGCGTTGACCGCTGGGGGGGCAATCAGCCCCAGCATTTT. The chain recombines TRBV29-1 with TRBJ1-5, with D possibly TRBD1 on 5 matching bases. Trimming cost V 3 bases and J 2 bases, with 11 bases left between them. The CDR3 covers 14 residues. The germline CDR1 and CDR2 sequences are SQVTM and ANQGSEA.